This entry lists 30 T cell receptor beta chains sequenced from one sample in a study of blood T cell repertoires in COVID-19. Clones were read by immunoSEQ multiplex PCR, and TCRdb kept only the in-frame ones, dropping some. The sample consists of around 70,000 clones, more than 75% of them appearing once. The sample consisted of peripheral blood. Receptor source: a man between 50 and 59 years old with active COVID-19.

CDR3 loop: CASSVASGYNEKLFF. The CDR3 DNA reads TGTGCCAGCAGCGTAGCTTCAGGATATAATGAAAAACTGTTTTTT. The genes are TRBV9 and TRBJ1-4; no definite D call. Germline lookup yields CDR1 SGDLS and CDR2 YYNGEE. This CDR3 has 15 amino acids. V gave up 0 bases and J gave up 4 bases, with 10 bases separating them.

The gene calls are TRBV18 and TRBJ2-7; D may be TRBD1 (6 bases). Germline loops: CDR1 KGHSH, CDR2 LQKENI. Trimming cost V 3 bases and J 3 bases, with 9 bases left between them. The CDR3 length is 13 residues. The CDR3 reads CASSPTQGYEQYF. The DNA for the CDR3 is TGTGCCAGCTCACCTACACAGGGCTACGAGCAGTACTTC.

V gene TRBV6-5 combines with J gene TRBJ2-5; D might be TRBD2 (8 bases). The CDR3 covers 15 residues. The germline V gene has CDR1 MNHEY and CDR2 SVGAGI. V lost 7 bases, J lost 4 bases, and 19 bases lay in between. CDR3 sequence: CASNQAGDSTETQYF. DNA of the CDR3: TGTGCCAGCAACCAAGCGGGGGACAGCACAGAGACCCAGTACTTC.

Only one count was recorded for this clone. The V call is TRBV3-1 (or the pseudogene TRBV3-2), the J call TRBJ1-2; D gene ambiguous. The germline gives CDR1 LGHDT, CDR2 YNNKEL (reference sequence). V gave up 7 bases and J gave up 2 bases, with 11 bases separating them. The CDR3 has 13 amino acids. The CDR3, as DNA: TGTGCCAGCACCCCACACAACAACTATGGCTACACCTTC. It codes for CASTPHNNYGYTF.

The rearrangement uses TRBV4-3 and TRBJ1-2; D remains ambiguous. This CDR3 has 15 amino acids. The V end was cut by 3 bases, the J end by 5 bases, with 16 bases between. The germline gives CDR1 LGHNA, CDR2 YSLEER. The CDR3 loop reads CASSQNHPTWYGYTF. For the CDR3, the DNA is TGCGCCAGCAGCCAGAACCATCCCACTTGGTATGGCTACACCTTC.

This chain's CDR3 is CASSLDVGGAYEQYF. The DNA for the CDR3 is TGTGCCAGCAGCCTCGATGTCGGGGGGGCCTACGAGCAGTACTTC. The rearrangement uses TRBV7-9 and TRBJ2-7; 8 nucleotides agree with TRBD2. J was trimmed by 2 bases and V by 5 bases; bases with no gene match: 8. Germline loops: CDR1 SEHNR, CDR2 FQNEAQ (reference sequence). CDR3 length equals 15 residues. Full variable domain (rest looked up from reference TRBV7-9 and TRBJ2-7): DTGVSQNPRHKITKRGQNVTFRCDPISEHNRLYWYRQTLGQGPEFLTYFQNEAQLEKSRLLSDRFSAERPKGSFSTLEIQRTEQGDSAMYLCASSLDVGGAYEQYFGPGTRLTVT.

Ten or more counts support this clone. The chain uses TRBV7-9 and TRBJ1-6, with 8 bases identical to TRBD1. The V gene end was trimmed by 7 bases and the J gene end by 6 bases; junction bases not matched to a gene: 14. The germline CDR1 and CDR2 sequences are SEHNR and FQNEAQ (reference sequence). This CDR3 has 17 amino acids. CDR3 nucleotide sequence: TGTGCCAGCACCGAAGAAACGACAGGGGCTCCTAATTCACCCCTCCACTTT. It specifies CASTEETTGAPNSPLHF.

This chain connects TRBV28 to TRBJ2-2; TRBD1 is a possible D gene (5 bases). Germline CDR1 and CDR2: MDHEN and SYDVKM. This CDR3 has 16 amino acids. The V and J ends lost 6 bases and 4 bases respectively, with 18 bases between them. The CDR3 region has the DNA TGTGCCAGCAGACCTTTTAGGACACTTCTCACCGGGGAGCTGTTTTTT. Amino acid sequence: CASRPFRTLLTGELFF. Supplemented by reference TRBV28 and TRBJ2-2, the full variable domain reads DVKVTQSSRYLVKRTGEKVFLECVQDMDHENMFWYRQDPGLGLRLIYFSYDVKMKEKGDIPEGYSVSREKKERFSLILESASTNQTSMYLCASRPFRTLLTGELFFGEGSRLTVL.

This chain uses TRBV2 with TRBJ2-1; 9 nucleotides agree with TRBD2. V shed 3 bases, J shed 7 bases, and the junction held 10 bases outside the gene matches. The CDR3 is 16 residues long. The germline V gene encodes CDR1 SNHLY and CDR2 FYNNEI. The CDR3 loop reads CASSEGGGARTNEQFF. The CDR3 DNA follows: TGTGCCAGCAGTGAGGGCGGGGGGGCTCGCACGAATGAGCAGTTCTTC.

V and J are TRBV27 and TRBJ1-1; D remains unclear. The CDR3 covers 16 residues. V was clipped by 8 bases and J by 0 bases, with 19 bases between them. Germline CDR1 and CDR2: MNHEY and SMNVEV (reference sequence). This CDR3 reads CASSFKRTGMNTEAFF. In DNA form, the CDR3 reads TGTGCCAGCTCATTCAAACGGACTGGAATGAACACTGAAGCTTTCTTT.

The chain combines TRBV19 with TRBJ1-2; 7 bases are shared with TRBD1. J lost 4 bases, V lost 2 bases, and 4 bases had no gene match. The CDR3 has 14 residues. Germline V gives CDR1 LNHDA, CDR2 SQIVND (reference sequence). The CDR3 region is CASSITGVGYGYTF. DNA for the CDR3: TGTGCCAGTAGTATAACAGGGGTTGGCTATGGCTACACCTTC.

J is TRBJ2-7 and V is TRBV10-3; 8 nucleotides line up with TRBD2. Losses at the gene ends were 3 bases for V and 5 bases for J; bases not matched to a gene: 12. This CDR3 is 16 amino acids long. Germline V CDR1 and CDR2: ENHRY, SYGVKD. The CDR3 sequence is CAISELQRAGAHEQYF. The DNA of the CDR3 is TGTGCCATCAGTGAATTGCAGAGAGCGGGAGCCCACGAGCAGTACTTC.

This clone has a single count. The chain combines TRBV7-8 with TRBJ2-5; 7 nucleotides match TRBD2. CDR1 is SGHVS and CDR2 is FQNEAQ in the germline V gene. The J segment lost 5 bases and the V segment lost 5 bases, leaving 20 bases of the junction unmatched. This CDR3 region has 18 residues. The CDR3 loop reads CASSHPGGWGGSVETQYF. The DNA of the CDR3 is TGTGCCAGCAGCCATCCAGGCGGCTGGGGGGGATCTGTGGAGACCCAGTACTTC.

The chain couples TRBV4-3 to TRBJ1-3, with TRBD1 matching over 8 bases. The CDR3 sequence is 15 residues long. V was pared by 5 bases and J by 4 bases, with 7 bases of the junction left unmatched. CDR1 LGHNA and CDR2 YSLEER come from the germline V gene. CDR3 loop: CASSALTGAGNTIYF. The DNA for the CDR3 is TGCGCCAGCAGCGCCCTGACAGGGGCCGGAAACACCATATATTTT.

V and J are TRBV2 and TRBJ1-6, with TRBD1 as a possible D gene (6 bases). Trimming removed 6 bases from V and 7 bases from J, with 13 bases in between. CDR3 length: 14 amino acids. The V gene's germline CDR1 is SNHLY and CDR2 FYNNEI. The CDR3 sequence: CASRRDRINSPLHF. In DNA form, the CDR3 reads TGTGCCAGCAGGAGAGACAGGATCAATTCACCCCTCCACTTT.

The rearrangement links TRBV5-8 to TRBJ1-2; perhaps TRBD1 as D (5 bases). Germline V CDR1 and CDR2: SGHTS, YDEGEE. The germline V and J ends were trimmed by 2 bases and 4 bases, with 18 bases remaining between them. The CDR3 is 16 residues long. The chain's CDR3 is CASSFQGRNVGYGYTF. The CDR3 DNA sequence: TGTGCCAGCAGCTTTCAGGGTAGAAATGTGGGCTATGGCTACACCTTC.

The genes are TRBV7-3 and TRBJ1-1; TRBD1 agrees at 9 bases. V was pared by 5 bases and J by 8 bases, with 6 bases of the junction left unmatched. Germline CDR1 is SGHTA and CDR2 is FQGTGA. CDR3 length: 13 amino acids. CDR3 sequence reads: CASSPDRGWEAFF. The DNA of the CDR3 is TGTGCCAGCAGCCCGGACAGGGGTTGGGAAGCTTTCTTT.

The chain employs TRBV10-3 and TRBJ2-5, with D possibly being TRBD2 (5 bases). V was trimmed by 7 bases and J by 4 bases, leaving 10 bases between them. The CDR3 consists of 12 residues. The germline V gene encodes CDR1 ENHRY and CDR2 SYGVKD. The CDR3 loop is CAIMAEGETQYF. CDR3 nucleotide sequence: TGTGCCATCATGGCAGAGGGAGAGACCCAGTACTTC.

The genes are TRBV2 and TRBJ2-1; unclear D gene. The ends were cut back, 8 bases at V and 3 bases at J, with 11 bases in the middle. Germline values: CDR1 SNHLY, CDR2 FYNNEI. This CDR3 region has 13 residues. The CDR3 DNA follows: TGTGCCAGCGCCTCACTGAGCTACAATGAGCAGTTCTTC. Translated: CASASLSYNEQFF.

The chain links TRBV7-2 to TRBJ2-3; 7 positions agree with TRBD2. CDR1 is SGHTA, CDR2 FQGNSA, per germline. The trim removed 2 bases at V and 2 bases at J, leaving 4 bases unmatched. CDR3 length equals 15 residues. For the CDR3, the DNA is TGTGCCAGCAGCTTAAACGGGAGGACCACAGATACGCAGTATTTT. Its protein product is CASSLNGRTTDTQYF.

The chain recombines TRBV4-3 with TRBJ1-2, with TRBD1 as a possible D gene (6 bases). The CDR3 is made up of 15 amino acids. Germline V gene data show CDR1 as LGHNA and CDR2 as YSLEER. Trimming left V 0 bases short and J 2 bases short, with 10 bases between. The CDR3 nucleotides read TGCGCCAGCAGCCAAGATCGGACAGAGAACTATGGCTACACCTTC. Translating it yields CASSQDRTENYGYTF.

CDR3 nucleotides: TGTGCCAGCAGTTACTCTGTGCTAACGCACTATGGCTACACCTTC. It is translated as CASSYSVLTHYGYTF. The chain uses TRBV6-5 and TRBJ1-2; D call uncertain. V dropped 0 bases and J dropped 3 bases, with 11 bases sitting between them. CDR1 and CDR2 from the germline V gene are MNHEY and SVGAGI. The CDR3 length is 15 residues.

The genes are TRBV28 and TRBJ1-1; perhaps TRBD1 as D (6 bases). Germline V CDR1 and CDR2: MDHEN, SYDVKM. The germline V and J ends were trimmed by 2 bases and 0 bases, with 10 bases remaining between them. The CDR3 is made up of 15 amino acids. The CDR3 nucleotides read TGTGCCAGCAGTTTAGGGCCAGGGGTGAACACTGAAGCTTTCTTT. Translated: CASSLGPGVNTEAFF.

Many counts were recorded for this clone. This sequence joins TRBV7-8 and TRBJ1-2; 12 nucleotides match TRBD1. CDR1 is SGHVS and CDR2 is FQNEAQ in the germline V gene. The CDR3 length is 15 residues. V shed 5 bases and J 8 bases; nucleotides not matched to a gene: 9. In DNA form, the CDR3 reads TGTGCCAGCAGCCTTTCGGGACAGGGGGCGCGGGGCTACACCTTC. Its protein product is CASSLSGQGARGYTF.

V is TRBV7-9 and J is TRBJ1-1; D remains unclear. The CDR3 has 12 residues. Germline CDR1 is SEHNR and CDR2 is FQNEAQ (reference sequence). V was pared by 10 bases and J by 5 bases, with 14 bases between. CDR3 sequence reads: CATHGEVTEAFF. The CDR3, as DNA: TGTGCCACCCATGGGGAGGTAACTGAAGCTTTCTTT.

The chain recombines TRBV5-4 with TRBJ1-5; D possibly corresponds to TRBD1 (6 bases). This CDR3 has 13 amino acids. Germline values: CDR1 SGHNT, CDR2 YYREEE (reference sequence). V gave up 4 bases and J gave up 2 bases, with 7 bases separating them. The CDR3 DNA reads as TGTGCCAGCAGCGCAGGGGGCAATCAGCCCCAGCATTTT. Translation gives CASSAGGNQPQHF.

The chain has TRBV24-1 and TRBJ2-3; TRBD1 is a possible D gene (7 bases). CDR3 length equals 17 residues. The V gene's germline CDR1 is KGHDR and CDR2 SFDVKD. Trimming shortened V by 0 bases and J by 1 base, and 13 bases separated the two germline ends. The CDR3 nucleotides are TGTGCCACCAGTGATTTGCATCGCAGGGGGGGCACAGATACGCAGTATTTT. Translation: CATSDLHRRGGTDTQYF.

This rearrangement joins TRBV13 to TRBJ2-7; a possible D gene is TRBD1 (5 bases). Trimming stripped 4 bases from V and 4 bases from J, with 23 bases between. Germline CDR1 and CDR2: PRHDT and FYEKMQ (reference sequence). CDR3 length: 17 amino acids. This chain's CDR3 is CASSSEGLQGLGYEQYF. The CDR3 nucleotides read TGTGCCAGCAGCTCAGAAGGATTGCAGGGCTTAGGTTACGAGCAGTACTTC. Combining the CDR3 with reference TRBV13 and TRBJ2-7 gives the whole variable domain AAGVIQSPRHLIKEKRETATLKCYPIPRHDTVYWYQQGPGQDPQFLISFYEKMQSDKGSIPDRFSAQQFSDYHSELNMSSLELGDSALYFCASSSEGLQGLGYEQYFGPGTRLTVT.

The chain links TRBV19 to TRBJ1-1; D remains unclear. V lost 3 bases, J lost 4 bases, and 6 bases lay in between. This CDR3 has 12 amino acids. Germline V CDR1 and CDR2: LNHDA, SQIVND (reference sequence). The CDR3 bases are TGTGCCAGTAGTATGCGGGGCACTGAAGCTTTCTTT. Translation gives CASSMRGTEAFF. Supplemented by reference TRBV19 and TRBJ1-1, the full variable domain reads DGGITQSPKYLFRKEGQNVTLSCEQNLNHDAMYWYRQDPGQGLRLIYYSQIVNDFQKGDIAEGYSVSREKKESFPLTVTSAQKNPTAFYLCASSMRGTEAFFGQGTRLTVV.

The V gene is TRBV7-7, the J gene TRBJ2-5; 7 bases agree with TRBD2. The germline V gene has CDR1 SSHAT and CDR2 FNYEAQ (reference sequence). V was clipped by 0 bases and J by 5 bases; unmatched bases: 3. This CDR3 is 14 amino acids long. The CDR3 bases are TGTGCCAGCAGCTTAGCGGGACTAAGGGAGACCCAGTACTTC. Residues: CASSLAGLRETQYF.